The clone carrying this TCR beta chain has just one count. PCR employed 60 Vbeta and 13 Jbeta primers. Assay used: immunoSEQ multiplex PCR; TCRdb lists only in-frame clones, some missing. The sample lists about 200,000 clones, 75% to 85% seen once, with approximately 0.39% in the top ten. The CDR3 has 14 residues. Germline V CDR1 and CDR2: ENHRY, SYGVKD. The V gene lost 4 bases and the J gene lost 1 base, with 11 bases spanning the gap. The sample originates from a study of cytomegalovirus exposure and HLA in healthy donors. V is TRBV10-3 and J is TRBJ2-7; a possible D gene is TRBD2 (7 bases). Sequencing was performed on PBMCs. The TCR originated in a male donor in good health and CMV-seropositive. The CDR3 DNA is TGTGCCATCAGTGGGGGGGGCCTATCCTACGAGCAGTACTTC. Amino acid sequence: CAISGGGLSYEQYF.